These 13 T cell receptor beta chains were sequenced from one sample in a study of cytomegalovirus exposure and HLA in healthy donors. The data were produced by immunoSEQ multiplex PCR, yet TCRdb's version contains in-frame clones alone and is incomplete. The sample carries tens of thousands of clones, roughly nine tenths recorded once. The material sequenced was PBMCs. Receptor source: a woman in her 30s in good health and CMV-seronegative.

This clone was picked up one time. V usage is TRBV6-5 and J usage is TRBJ2-1; 13 nucleotides match TRBD2. The germline gives CDR1 MNHEY, CDR2 SVGAGI. V lost 7 bases to trimming and J lost 13 bases; unmatched junction nucleotides: 7. The CDR3 sequence is 13 residues long. The DNA for the CDR3 is TGTGCCAGCACCCCAGGGACTAGCGGGAAACAGTTCTTC. Residues: CASTPGTSGKQFF.

This clone was found once. This chain connects TRBV6-5 to TRBJ1-1; 9 bases align to TRBD1. Germline-derived CDR1 and CDR2 are MNHEY and SVGAGI. V trimming: 6 bases; J trimming: 11 bases; junction bases outside the gene matches: 7. This CDR3 contains 12 residues. The CDR3 DNA follows: TGTGCCAGCAGATTCCGGGACAGGGAGGCTTTCTTT. Protein sequence: CASRFRDREAFF.

J is TRBJ2-1 and V is TRBV9, with 9 bases that match TRBD2. Germline V lookup: CDR1 SGDLS, CDR2 YYNGEE. V dropped 4 bases and J dropped 4; count of bases not matched to a gene: 6. The CDR3 sequence is 15 residues long. The CDR3 sequence: CASSLSGRYYNEQFF. CDR3 sequence (DNA): TGTGCCAGCAGCCTTAGCGGGAGATATTACAATGAGCAGTTCTTC.

V usage is TRBV30 and J usage is TRBJ1-1, with D uncertain. This CDR3 is built from 13 residues. The V gene lost 3 bases and the J gene lost 3 bases, with 11 bases spanning the gap. Germline CDR1 GTSNPN, CDR2 SVGIG (reference sequence). CDR3 bases: TGTGCCTGGAGGGCACAGAGAGACACTGAAGCTTTCTTT. This gives the protein CAWRAQRDTEAFF.

This clone was seen a single time. J is TRBJ2-1 and V is TRBV12-5; tentatively, D is TRBD1 (5 bases). The germline CDR1 and CDR2 sequences are LGHNT and FRNRAP. CDR3 length: 18 amino acids. V was cut by 2 bases and J by 8 bases, with 25 bases left in between. CDR3 sequence: CASGLTLLLGARAHEQFF. CDR3 nucleotide sequence: TGTGCTAGTGGTTTGACCCTCCTCTTAGGAGCCAGGGCCCATGAGCAGTTCTTC.

This rearrangement joins TRBV5-1 to TRBJ2-1; 9 bases map to TRBD1. Germline V gene sequence: CDR1 SGHRS, CDR2 YFSETQ. The length of the CDR3 is 19 residues. J lost 1 base, V lost 5 bases, and 16 bases had no gene match. This CDR3 is CASRLWDRVERDSYNEQFF. CDR3 DNA sequence: TGCGCCAGCAGGCTGTGGGACAGGGTCGAGCGGGATTCCTACAATGAGCAGTTCTTC.

The rearrangement uses TRBV10-2 and TRBJ1-5, with D possibly TRBD1 on 6 matching bases. CDR1 is WSHSY, CDR2 SAAADI, per germline. The CDR3 runs 15 residues. V lost 3 bases to trimming and J lost 3 bases, with 12 bases between them. The CDR3 region is CASSDRDNHNQPQHF. CDR3 coding DNA: TGCGCCAGCAGTGATCGGGACAACCACAATCAGCCCCAGCATTTT.

In nucleotides, the CDR3 is TGTGCCACCAAGTCGGCTAGCGGGTTTTCTGGGGCCAACGTCCTGACTTTC. This codes for CATKSASGFSGANVLTF. The V call is TRBV27, the J call TRBJ2-6; the match to TRBD2 covers 8 bases. CDR3 length: 17 residues. Germline values: CDR1 MNHEY, CDR2 SMNVEV (reference sequence). V lost 10 bases, J lost 1 base, and 12 bases stayed unmatched.

This clone has just one count. The J gene is TRBJ1-2, the V gene TRBV19; 7 bases line up with TRBD1. The CDR3 sequence is 14 residues long. CDR1 and CDR2 from the germline V gene are LNHDA and SQIVND (reference sequence). The V segment lost 5 bases and the J segment 7 bases; nucleotides outside the gene matches: 10. CDR3 DNA sequence: TGTGCCAGTAGTGTACTACAGGGGATCGGTGGCTACACCTTC. Translation gives CASSVLQGIGGYTF. The complete variable domain, with remaining parts taken from reference TRBV19 and TRBJ1-2, reads DGGITQSPKYLFRKEGQNVTLSCEQNLNHDAMYWYRQDPGQGLRLIYYSQIVNDFQKGDIAEGYSVSREKKESFPLTVTSAQKNPTAFYLCASSVLQGIGGYTFGSGTRLTVV.

This clone was counted a single time. The chain has TRBV10-1 and TRBJ2-7; 9 bases line up with TRBD1. J was trimmed by 6 bases and V by 4 bases; bases with no gene match: 4. Germline CDR1 reads WNHNN; CDR2 reads SYGVQD (reference sequence). CDR3 size: 13 residues. In DNA form, the CDR3 reads TGCGCCAGCAGTGTGGGACAGGGCTCCGAGCAGTACTTC. Translating it yields CASSVGQGSEQYF.

This rearrangement joins TRBV30 to TRBJ2-2; D might be TRBD2 (6 bases). CDR3 length equals 17 residues. Trimming pared 0 bases from V and 15 bases from J, leaving 29 bases between. Germline values: CDR1 GTSNPN, CDR2 SVGIG (reference sequence). CDR3 residues: CAWSVWGSGPSELKVFF. The DNA of the CDR3 is TGTGCCTGGAGTGTATGGGGGTCGGGGCCTAGCGAATTAAAAGTGTTTTTT.

This chain uses TRBV11-1 with TRBJ1-1; tentatively, D is TRBD1 (6 bases). V was shortened by 1 base and J by 5 bases, with 11 bases between the two germline ends. CDR3 length: 14 amino acids. Germline V gene sequence: CDR1 SGHAT, CDR2 FQDESV (reference sequence). CDR3 DNA: TGTGCCAGCAGCTTAGGAGGGGGTCGGACTGAAGCTTTCTTT. Translated: CASSLGGGRTEAFF.

V and J are TRBV9 and TRBJ2-1; 10 bases are a match to TRBD2. Looked up from germline, CDR1 is SGDLS and CDR2 is YYNGEE. The CDR3 length is 17 residues. V was pared by 0 bases and J by 9 bases, with 12 bases of the junction left unmatched. The CDR3 DNA is TGTGCCAGCAGCGTAGGTGAAGGGGGGCTAGCGGGAGTTGAGCAGTTCTTC. As protein: CASSVGEGGLAGVEQFF. Full variable domain (outside the CDR3, taken from reference TRBV9 and TRBJ2-1): DSGVTQTPKHLITATGQRVTLRCSPRSGDLSVYWYQQSLDQGLQFLIQYYNGEERAKGNILERFSAQQFPDLHSELNLSSLELGDSALYFCASSVGEGGLAGVEQFFGPGTRLTVL.